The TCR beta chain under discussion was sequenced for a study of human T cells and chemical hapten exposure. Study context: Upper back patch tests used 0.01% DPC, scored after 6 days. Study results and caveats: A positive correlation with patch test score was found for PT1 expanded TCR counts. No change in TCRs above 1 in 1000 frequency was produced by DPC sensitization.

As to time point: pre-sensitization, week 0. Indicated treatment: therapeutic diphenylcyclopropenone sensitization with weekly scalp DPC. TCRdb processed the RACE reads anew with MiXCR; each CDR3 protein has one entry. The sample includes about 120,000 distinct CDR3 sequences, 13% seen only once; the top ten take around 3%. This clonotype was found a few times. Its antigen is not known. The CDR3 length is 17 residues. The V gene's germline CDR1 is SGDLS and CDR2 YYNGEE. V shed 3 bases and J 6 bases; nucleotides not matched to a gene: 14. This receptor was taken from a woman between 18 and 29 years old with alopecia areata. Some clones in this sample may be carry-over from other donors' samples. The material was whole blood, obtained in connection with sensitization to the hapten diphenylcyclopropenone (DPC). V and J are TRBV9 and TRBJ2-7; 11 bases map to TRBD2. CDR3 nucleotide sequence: TGTGCCAGCAGCGCTCGATTTAGCGGGGGGGCTCTCTCCGAGCAGTACTTC. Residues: CASSARFSGGALSEQYF. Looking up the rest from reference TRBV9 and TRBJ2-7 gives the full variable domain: DSGVTQTPKHLITATGQRVTLRCSPRSGDLSVYWYQQSLDQGLQFLIQYYNGEERAKGNILERFSAQQFPDLHSELNLSSLELGDSALYFCASSARFSGGALSEQYFGPGTRLTVT.